One sample yielded the 4 T cell receptor beta chains listed below, sequenced in a study of T cell responses to AZD1222 COVID-19 vaccine. TCRdb's copy holds only in-frame clones and misses some; the assay was immunoSEQ multiplex PCR. The sample has about 120,000 clones, approximately 90% seen once. The sample here was peripheral blood, taken on day 0 of AZD1222 vaccination. All receptors derive from an adult in good health.

This clone was seen a handful of times. This sequence joins TRBV28 and TRBJ2-7; 7 nucleotides align to TRBD1. The trim removed 8 bases at V and 2 bases at J, leaving 6 bases unmatched. The CDR3 is 13 amino acids. The germline V gene has CDR1 MDHEN and CDR2 SYDVKM. The CDR3 nucleotides are TGTGCCAGCTTACAGGGGACCACCTACGAGCAGTACTTC. Translating gives CASLQGTTYEQYF.

The CDR3 sequence: CASTLVTGGQPQHF. The CDR3 DNA follows: TGTGCCAGCACTTTGGTGACAGGGGGGCAGCCCCAGCATTTT. The chain employs TRBV6-5 and TRBJ1-5; TRBD1 aligns across 9 bases. This CDR3 is 14 amino acids long. Germline V lookup: CDR1 MNHEY, CDR2 SVGAGI. With V trimmed by 7 bases and J by 7 bases, 8 bases remained unmatched.

The CDR3 loop reads CASSVGGPSYEQYF. The DNA of the CDR3 is TGTGCCAGCAGCGTAGGGGGCCCCTCCTACGAGCAGTACTTC. The chain links TRBV9 to TRBJ2-7, with D maybe TRBD1 (5 bases). Germline loops: CDR1 SGDLS, CDR2 YYNGEE. This CDR3 spans 14 amino acids. V was cut by 0 bases and J by 0 bases, with 7 bases left in between. Complete variable domain (other parts from reference TRBV9 and TRBJ2-7): DSGVTQTPKHLITATGQRVTLRCSPRSGDLSVYWYQQSLDQGLQFLIQYYNGEERAKGNILERFSAQQFPDLHSELNLSSLELGDSALYFCASSVGGPSYEQYFGPGTRLTVT.

The V call is TRBV9, the J call TRBJ2-1; 11 bases match TRBD2. The CDR3 is 17 amino acids. The V gene's germline CDR1 is SGDLS and CDR2 YYNGEE. With 4 bases clipped from V and 5 bases from J, the junction kept 11 bases outside the gene matches. CDR3 amino acids: CASSSRILAGENNEQFF. The CDR3 DNA is TGTGCCAGCAGCTCTCGGATACTAGCGGGAGAGAACAATGAGCAGTTCTTC.